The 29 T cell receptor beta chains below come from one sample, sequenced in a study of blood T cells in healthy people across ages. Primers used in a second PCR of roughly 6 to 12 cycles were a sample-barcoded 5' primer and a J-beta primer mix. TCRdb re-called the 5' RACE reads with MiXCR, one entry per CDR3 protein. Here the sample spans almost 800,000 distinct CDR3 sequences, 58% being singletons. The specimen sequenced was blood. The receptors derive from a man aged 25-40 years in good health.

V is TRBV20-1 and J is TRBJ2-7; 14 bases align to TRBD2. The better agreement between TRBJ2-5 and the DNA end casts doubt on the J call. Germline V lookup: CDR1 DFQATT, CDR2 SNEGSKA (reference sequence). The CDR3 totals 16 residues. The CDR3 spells CSATVTSGRAWETQYF. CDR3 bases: TGCAGTGCTACCGTGACTAGCGGGAGGGCATGGGAGACCCAGTACTTC.

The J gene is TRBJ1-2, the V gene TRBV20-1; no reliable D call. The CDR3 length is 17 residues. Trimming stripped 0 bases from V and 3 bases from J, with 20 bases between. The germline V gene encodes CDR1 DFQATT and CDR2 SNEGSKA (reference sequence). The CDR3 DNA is TGCAGTGCTAGAGACCCTCTCATGGAAGGAGATTACTATGGCTACACCTTC. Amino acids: CSARDPLMEGDYYGYTF.

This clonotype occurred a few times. CDR3 nucleotides: TGTGCCAGCAGCTTATCTTTGACTAGCGGCCAAGAGACCCAGTACTTC. Its translation: CASSLSLTSGQETQYF. This chain connects TRBV7-2 to TRBJ2-5, with 9 bases aligning to TRBD2. There are 16 residues in the CDR3. CDR1 and CDR2 (germline): SGHTA, FQGNSA. V was clipped by 2 bases and J by 1 base; unmatched bases: 5.

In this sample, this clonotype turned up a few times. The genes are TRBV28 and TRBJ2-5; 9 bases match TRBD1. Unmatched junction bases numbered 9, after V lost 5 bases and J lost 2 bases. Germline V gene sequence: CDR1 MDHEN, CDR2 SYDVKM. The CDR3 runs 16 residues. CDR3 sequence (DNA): TGTGCCAGCAGTCCGCGGGACAGGGCCCCGCAAGAGACCCAGTACTTC. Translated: CASSPRDRAPQETQYF.

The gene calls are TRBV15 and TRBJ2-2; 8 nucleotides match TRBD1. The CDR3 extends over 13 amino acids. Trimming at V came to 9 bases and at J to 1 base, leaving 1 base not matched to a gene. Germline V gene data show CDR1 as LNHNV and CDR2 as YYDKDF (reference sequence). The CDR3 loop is CATGQGNTGELFF. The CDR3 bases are TGTGCCACAGGACAGGGGAACACCGGGGAGCTGTTTTTT.

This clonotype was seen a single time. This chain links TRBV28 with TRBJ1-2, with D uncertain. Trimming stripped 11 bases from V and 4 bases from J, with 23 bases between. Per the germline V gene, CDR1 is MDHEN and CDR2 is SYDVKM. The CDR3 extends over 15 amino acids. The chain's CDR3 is CALTSAKTPLYGYTF. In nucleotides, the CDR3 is TGTGCCCTAACCTCGGCTAAGACCCCACTCTATGGCTACACCTTC.

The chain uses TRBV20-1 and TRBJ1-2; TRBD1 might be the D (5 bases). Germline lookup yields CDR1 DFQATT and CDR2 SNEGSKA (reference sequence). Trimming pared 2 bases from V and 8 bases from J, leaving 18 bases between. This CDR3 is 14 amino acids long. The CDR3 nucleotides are TGCAGTGCTAGACGTACTGGGACTCAAAGCGGCTACACCTTC. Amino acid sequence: CSARRTGTQSGYTF.

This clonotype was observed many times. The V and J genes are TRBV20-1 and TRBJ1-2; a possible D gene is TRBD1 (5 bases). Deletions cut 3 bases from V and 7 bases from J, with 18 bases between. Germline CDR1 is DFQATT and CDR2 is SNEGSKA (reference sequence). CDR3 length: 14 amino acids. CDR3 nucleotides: TGCAGTGCTAGTCGGGACCGGGACGCAGGTGGCTACACCTTC. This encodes CSASRDRDAGGYTF.

CDR3 sequence (DNA): TGTGCCAGCACCCCGGACATCTTAGGAGATACGCAGTATTTT. It encodes CASTPDILGDTQYF. The V gene is TRBV11-2, the J gene TRBJ2-3; weak D call: TRBD1 (5 bases). V lost 7 bases and J lost 5, with 16 bases in between. This CDR3 region has 14 residues. Looked up from germline, CDR1 is SGHAT and CDR2 is FQNNGV.

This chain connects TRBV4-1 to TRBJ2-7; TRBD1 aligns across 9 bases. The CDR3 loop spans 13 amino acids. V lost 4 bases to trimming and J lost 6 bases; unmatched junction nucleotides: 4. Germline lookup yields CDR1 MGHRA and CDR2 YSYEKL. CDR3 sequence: CASSPGTGIEQYF. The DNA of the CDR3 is TGCGCCAGCAGCCCCGGGACAGGGATCGAGCAGTACTTC.

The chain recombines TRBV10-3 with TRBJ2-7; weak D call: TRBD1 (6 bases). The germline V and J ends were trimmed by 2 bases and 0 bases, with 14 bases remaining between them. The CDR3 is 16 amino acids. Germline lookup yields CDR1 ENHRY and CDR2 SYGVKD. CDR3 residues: CAISEPGQSSSYEQYF. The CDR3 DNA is TGTGCCATCAGTGAGCCAGGACAGTCGAGCTCCTACGAGCAGTACTTC.

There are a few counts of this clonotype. This CDR3 is CSVLTSGVKETQYF. CDR3 DNA sequence: TGCAGTGTTTTGACTAGCGGGGTTAAAGAGACCCAGTACTTC. This chain joins TRBV20-1 and TRBJ2-5, with TRBD2 identical over 11 bases. The CDR3 has 14 residues. The germline gives CDR1 DFQATT, CDR2 SNEGSKA (reference sequence). The J segment lost 3 bases and the V segment lost 7 bases, leaving 7 bases of the junction unmatched.

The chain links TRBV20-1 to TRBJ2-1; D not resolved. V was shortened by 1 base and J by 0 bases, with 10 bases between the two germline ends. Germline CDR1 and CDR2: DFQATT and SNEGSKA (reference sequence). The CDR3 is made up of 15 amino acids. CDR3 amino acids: CSARVVGRSYNEQFF. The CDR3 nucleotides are TGCAGTGCTAGAGTGGTGGGTCGCTCCTACAATGAGCAGTTCTTC.

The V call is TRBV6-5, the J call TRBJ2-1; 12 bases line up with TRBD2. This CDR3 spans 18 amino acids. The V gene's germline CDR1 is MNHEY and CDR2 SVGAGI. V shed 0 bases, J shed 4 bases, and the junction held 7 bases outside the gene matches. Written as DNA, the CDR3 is TGTGCCAGCAGTTACTCCTGGACTAGCGGGGCTTTGTACAATGAGCAGTTCTTC. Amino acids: CASSYSWTSGALYNEQFF.

CDR3 nucleotides: TGCAGTGCTAATCTAGCGGGAAGCTACGAGCGGTACTTC. Its translation: CSANLAGSYERYF. The chain combines TRBV20-1 with TRBJ2-4; TRBD2 matches 9 bases. The V gene end was trimmed by 4 bases and the J gene end by 15 bases; junction bases not matched to a gene: 13. Per the germline V gene, CDR1 is DFQATT and CDR2 is SNEGSKA (reference sequence). This CDR3 has 13 residues.

DNA for the CDR3: TGCAGTGCTCCACCCCTAGTAGTCAGCGGGGGATCTCAAGAGACCCAGTACTTC. Translated: CSAPPLVVSGGSQETQYF. This chain uses TRBV20-1 with TRBJ2-5; 8 bases are shared with TRBD2. Germline CDR1 and CDR2: DFQATT and SNEGSKA (reference sequence). The junction had 19 bases not matched to a gene; V was cut back by 5 bases and J by 2 bases. This CDR3 region has 18 residues.

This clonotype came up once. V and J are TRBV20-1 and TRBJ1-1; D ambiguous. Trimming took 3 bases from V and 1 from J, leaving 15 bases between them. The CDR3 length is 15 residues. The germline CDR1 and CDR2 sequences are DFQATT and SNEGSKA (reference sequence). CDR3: CSARAAEVANTEAFF. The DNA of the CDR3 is TGCAGTGCTAGGGCCGCGGAAGTAGCGAACACTGAAGCTTTCTTT.

The chain's CDR3 is CSAHRAGSYEQYF. In DNA, the CDR3 is TGCAGTGCTCACCGAGCGGGGTCCTACGAGCAGTACTTC. This chain links TRBV20-1 with TRBJ2-7, with 7 positions matching TRBD2. Germline trimming cut 5 bases from V and 1 base from J; bases unmatched to any gene: 5. The CDR3 has 13 amino acids. CDR1 DFQATT and CDR2 SNEGSKA come from the germline V gene (reference sequence).

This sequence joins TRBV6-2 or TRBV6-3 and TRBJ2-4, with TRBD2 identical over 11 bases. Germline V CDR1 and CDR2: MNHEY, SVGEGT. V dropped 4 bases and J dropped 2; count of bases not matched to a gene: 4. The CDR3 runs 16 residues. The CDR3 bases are TGTGCCAGCAGTTTCCGACTAGCGGGAACCAAAAACATTCAGTACTTC. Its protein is CASSFRLAGTKNIQYF.

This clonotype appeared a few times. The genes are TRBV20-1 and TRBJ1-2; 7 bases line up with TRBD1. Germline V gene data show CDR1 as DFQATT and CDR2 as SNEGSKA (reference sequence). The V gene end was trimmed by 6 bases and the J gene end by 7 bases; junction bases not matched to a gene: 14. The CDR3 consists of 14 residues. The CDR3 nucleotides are TGCAGTGCCTTGCCCCAGGGGGGAAGAGGTGGCTACACCTTC. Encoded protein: CSALPQGGRGGYTF.

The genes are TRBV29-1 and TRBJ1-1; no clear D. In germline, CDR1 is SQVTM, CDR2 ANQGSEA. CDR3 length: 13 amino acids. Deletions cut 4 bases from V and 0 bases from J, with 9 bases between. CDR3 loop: CSVVKTMNTEAFF. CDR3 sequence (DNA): TGCAGCGTTGTTAAGACAATGAACACTGAAGCTTTCTTT.

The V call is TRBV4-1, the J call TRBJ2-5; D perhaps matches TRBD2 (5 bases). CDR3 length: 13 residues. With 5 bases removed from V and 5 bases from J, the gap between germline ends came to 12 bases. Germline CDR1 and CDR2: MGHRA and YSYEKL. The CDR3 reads CASSSSRGETQYF. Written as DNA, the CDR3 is TGCGCCAGCAGCTCTTCTAGAGGGGAGACCCAGTACTTC.

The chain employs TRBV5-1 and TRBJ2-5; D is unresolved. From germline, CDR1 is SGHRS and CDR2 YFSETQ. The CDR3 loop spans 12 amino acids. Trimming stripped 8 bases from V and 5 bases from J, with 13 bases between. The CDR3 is CARTCGDETQYF. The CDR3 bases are TGCGCCAGAACCTGCGGAGACGAGACCCAGTACTTC.

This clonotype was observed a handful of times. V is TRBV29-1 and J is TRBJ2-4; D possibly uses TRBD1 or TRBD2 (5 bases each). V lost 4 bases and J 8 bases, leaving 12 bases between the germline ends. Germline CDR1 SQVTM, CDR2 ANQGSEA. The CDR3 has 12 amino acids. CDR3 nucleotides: TGCAGCGTTGGTGAGGGGCTTGACATTCAGTACTTC. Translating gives CSVGEGLDIQYF.

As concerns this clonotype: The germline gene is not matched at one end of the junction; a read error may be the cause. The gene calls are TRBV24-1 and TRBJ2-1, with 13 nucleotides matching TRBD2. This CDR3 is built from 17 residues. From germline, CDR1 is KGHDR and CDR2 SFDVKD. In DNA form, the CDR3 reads TGTGCCACCAGTGATCCCACCGGGACTAGCGGGACAGGTGAGCGGTTCTTC. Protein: CATSDPTGTSGTGERFF.

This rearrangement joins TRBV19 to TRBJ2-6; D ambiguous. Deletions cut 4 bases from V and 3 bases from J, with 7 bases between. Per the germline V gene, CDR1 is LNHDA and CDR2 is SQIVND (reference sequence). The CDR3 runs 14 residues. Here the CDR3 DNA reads TGTGCCAGTAGTACGGTCCTTGGGGCCAACGTCCTGACTTTC. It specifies CASSTVLGANVLTF. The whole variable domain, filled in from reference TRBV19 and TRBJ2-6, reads DGGITQSPKYLFRKEGQNVTLSCEQNLNHDAMYWYRQDPGQGLRLIYYSQIVNDFQKGDIAEGYSVSREKKESFPLTVTSAQKNPTAFYLCASSTVLGANVLTFGAGSRLTVL.

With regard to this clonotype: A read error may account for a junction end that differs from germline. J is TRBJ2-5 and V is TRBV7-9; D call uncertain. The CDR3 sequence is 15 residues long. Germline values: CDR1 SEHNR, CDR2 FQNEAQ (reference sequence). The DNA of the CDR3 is TGTGCCGGCAGCGTTTCGGGCAGACCCCAAGAGACCCAGTACTTC. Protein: CAGSVSGRPQETQYF.

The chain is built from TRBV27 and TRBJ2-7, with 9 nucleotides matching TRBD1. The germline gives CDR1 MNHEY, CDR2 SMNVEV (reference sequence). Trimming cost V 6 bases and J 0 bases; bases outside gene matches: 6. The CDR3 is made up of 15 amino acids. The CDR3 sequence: CASRTGGGSSYEQYF. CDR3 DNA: TGTGCCAGCAGGACAGGGGGTGGGAGCTCCTACGAGCAGTACTTC.

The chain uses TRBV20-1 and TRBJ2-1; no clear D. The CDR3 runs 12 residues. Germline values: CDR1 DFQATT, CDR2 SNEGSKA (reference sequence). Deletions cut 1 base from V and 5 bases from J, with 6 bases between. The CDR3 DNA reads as TGCAGTGCTAGAGTGTCAGACAATGAGCAGTTCTTC. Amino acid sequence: CSARVSDNEQFF.